Each of the 31 T cell receptor beta chains below was sequenced from the same sample in a study of T cells after yellow fever vaccination. TCRdb reanalysed the 5' RACE reads using MiXCR and keeps one entry per CDR3 protein. The data contain about 160,000 distinct CDR3 sequences, roughly 9% of them singletons. Sample: CD8+ T cells sorted from PBMCs, taken 45 days after the yellow fever booster vaccination. Every receptor here comes from a man aged 18-30 years who received the YFV17D yellow fever vaccine.

A few counts support this clonotype. V usage is TRBV12-3 or TRBV12-4 and J usage is TRBJ1-1; no firm D call. The CDR3 is 13 amino acids. Between the trimmed V and J ends, which lost 3 bases and 3 bases, there was a span of 8 bases. CDR3 DNA sequence: TGTGCCAGCAGTTTTCGACCCGACACTGAAGCTTTCTTT. It encodes CASSFRPDTEAFF.

This clonotype was observed many times. This rearrangement joins TRBV20-1 to TRBJ1-1, with a tentative D call TRBD1 (5 bases). This CDR3 spans 13 amino acids. Germline loops: CDR1 DFQATT, CDR2 SNEGSKA (reference sequence). V was clipped by 1 base and J by 5 bases, with 11 bases between them. The CDR3: CSARVNEGTEAFF. DNA for the CDR3: TGCAGTGCTAGAGTGAACGAGGGGACTGAAGCTTTCTTT.

This clonotype has ten or more counts. This chain connects TRBV15 to TRBJ2-5; no clear D gene. CDR3 length: 15 amino acids. CDR1 and CDR2 (germline): LNHNV, YYDKDF (reference sequence). V was pared by 5 bases and J by 4 bases, with 17 bases between. The CDR3 DNA is TGTGCCACCAGCGCACGTAAGGGTTTGGGAGAGACCCAGTACTTC. Translated, it gives CATSARKGLGETQYF.

This clonotype was detected only a few times. The V gene is TRBV5-6, the J gene TRBJ2-3, with D possibly TRBD1 on 5 matching bases. Germline CDR1 SGHDT, CDR2 YYEEEE. The CDR3 runs to 15 residues. V was pared by 6 bases and J by 0 bases, with 14 bases between. The CDR3 protein is CASIHLTDSTDTQYF. CDR3 nucleotides: TGTGCCAGCATCCATCTGACAGATAGCACAGATACGCAGTATTTT.

This clonotype was detected many times. The V and J genes are TRBV13 and TRBJ2-7, with D possibly TRBD2 on 6 matching bases. The length of the CDR3 is 13 residues. The germline CDR1 and CDR2 sequences are PRHDT and FYEKMQ (reference sequence). The germline V and J ends were trimmed by 5 bases and 6 bases, with 14 bases remaining between them. The DNA for the CDR3 is TGTGCCAGCAGCCCGGGGGACGGACTCGAGCAGTACGTC. Translating it yields CASSPGDGLEQYV.

The chain links TRBV5-1 to TRBJ2-1; 9 positions match TRBD1. V lost 4 bases, J lost 3 bases, and 14 bases stayed unmatched. The CDR3 contains 18 residues. Looked up from germline, CDR1 is SGHRS and CDR2 is YFSETQ. The CDR3 sequence is CASSVGTGYSLLYNEQFF. CDR3 nucleotides: TGCGCCAGCAGCGTCGGGACAGGGTATTCCCTTCTCTACAATGAGCAGTTCTTC.

This chain uses TRBV5-1 with TRBJ2-1; the match to TRBD2 covers 15 bases. Unmatched junction bases numbered 3, after V lost 4 bases and J lost 7 bases. CDR1 and CDR2 from the germline V gene are SGHRS and YFSETQ. The CDR3 is 15 residues long. The CDR3, as DNA: TGCGCCAGCAGCACGGGACTAGCGGGGGGAAATGAGCAGTTCTTC. It encodes CASSTGLAGGNEQFF. The full variable domain, with the rest looked up from reference TRBV5-1 and TRBJ2-1, is KAGVTQTPRYLIKTRGQQVTLSCSPISGHRSVSWYQQTPGQGLQFLFEYFSETQRNKGNFPGRFSGRQFSNSRSEMNVSTLELGDSALYLCASSTGLAGGNEQFFGPGTRLTVL.

The chain recombines TRBV7-9 with TRBJ1-1, with D unresolved. Germline V gene sequence: CDR1 SEHNR, CDR2 FQNEAQ (reference sequence). V dropped 7 bases and J dropped 7 bases, with 13 bases sitting between them. The CDR3 spans 12 residues. CDR3 residues: CASTLFGSEAFF. The CDR3 DNA is TGTGCCAGCACCCTCTTCGGGAGTGAAGCTTTCTTT.

V is TRBV5-1 and J is TRBJ2-2; D remains unclear. Germline-derived CDR1 and CDR2 are SGHRS and YFSETQ. This CDR3 has 12 amino acids. The CDR3 nucleotides are TGCGCGTCGACACTAAACACCGGGGAGCTGTTTTTT. Its translation is CASTLNTGELFF.

The chain is built from TRBV4-1 and TRBJ1-2; D unclear. The V end lost 1 base, the J end lost 4 bases, and 7 bases lay between the germline ends. Germline CDR1 is MGHRA and CDR2 is YSYEKL. This CDR3 has 13 residues. The CDR3 spells CASSQANSYGYTF. CDR3 DNA sequence: TGCGCCAGCAGCCAAGCAAACAGCTATGGCTACACCTTC.

This clonotype was counted many times. V gene TRBV4-1 combines with J gene TRBJ2-1; TRBD2 matches 8 bases. The CDR3 runs to 15 residues. Trimming removed 4 bases from V and 3 bases from J; junction bases left unmatched: 5. CDR1 and CDR2 from the germline V gene are MGHRA and YSYEKL. The CDR3 spells CASSLGGGFYNEQFF. The CDR3 bases are TGCGCCAGCAGCCTCGGCGGGGGGTTCTACAATGAGCAGTTCTTC.

The CDR3 sequence: CASSLTNGRQAFF. DNA for the CDR3: TGTGCCAGCAGCTTGACGAATGGGAGGCAGGCTTTCTTT. The chain has TRBV5-4 and TRBJ1-1; D call uncertain. The V end lost 1 base, the J end lost 11 bases, and 15 bases lay between the germline ends. Germline V lookup: CDR1 SGHNT, CDR2 YYREEE (reference sequence). The CDR3 covers 13 residues.

The rearrangement links TRBV12-3 or TRBV12-4 to TRBJ2-3, with TRBD2 as a possible D gene (5 bases). This CDR3 region has 13 residues. V dropped 3 bases and J dropped 2 bases, with 6 bases sitting between them. CDR3 protein: CASSLRVTDTQYF. DNA for the CDR3: TGTGCCAGCAGTTTGAGGGTCACAGATACGCAGTATTTT.

The chain links TRBV29-1 to TRBJ2-1; no clear D gene. Germline V gives CDR1 SQVTM, CDR2 ANQGSEA. The CDR3 contains 12 residues. V was shortened by 4 bases and J by 5 bases, with 9 bases between the two germline ends. CDR3 loop: CSVGAWDNEQFF. The CDR3 region has the DNA TGCAGCGTTGGGGCTTGGGACAATGAGCAGTTCTTC.

The rearrangement links TRBV7-9 to TRBJ1-5; possibly TRBD1 for D (5 bases). V lost 6 bases, J lost 7 bases, and 16 bases lay in between. The germline V gene encodes CDR1 SEHNR and CDR2 FQNEAQ (reference sequence). The CDR3 contains 14 residues. CDR3 sequence (DNA): TGTGCCAGCAGTAGGGGAGGCAACGGACAGCCCCAGCATTTT. This codes for CASSRGGNGQPQHF. Variable domain in full (rest from reference TRBV7-9 and TRBJ1-5): DTGVSQNPRHKITKRGQNVTFRCDPISEHNRLYWYRQTLGQGPEFLTYFQNEAQLEKSRLLSDRFSAERPKGSFSTLEIQRTEQGDSAMYLCASSRGGNGQPQHFGDGTRLSIL.

This clonotype was recorded at least ten times. The CDR3 loop reads CAISAVTGFNTGELFF. Written as DNA, the CDR3 is TGTGCCATCAGTGCTGTCACAGGGTTCAACACCGGGGAGCTGTTTTTT. This chain connects TRBV10-3 to TRBJ2-2, with a weak D call TRBD1 (6 bases). V shed 4 bases and J shed 2 bases, with 14 bases lying between them. Looked up from germline, CDR1 is ENHRY and CDR2 is SYGVKD. This CDR3 is built from 16 residues.

This clonotype has a count of ten or more. The chain joins TRBV9 to TRBJ1-6; D unresolved. Germline V gene lookup returns CDR1 SGDLS and CDR2 YYNGEE. V was trimmed by 5 bases and J by 0 bases, leaving 6 bases between them. This CDR3 region has 14 residues. The CDR3 protein is CASSQSSYNSPLHF. Written as DNA, the CDR3 is TGTGCCAGCAGTCAGAGCTCCTATAATTCACCCCTCCACTTT.

In its sample, this clonotype was seen a few times. V and J are TRBV3-1 and TRBJ2-2, with D possibly TRBD1 on 6 matching bases. The CDR3 has 15 residues. V gave up 1 base and J gave up 2 bases, with 8 bases separating them. Per the germline V gene, CDR1 is LGHDT and CDR2 is YNNKEL (reference sequence). The CDR3 DNA follows: TGTGCCAGCAGCCAAGGGACAGAAAACACCGGGGAGCTGTTTTTT. This codes for CASSQGTENTGELFF.

The chain links TRBV3-1 to TRBJ1-2, with 11 bases fitting TRBD1. Germline lookup yields CDR1 LGHDT and CDR2 YNNKEL (reference sequence). The trim removed 1 base at V and 10 bases at J, leaving 8 bases unmatched. This CDR3 contains 15 residues. CDR3 in amino acids: CASSQAPDRGLDYTF. In nucleotides, the CDR3 is TGTGCCAGCAGCCAAGCCCCGGACAGGGGGCTGGACTACACCTTC.

V gene TRBV9 combines with J gene TRBJ2-3; perhaps TRBD2 as D (5 bases). Per germline, CDR1 SGDLS and CDR2 YYNGEE. This CDR3 comprises 15 residues. V was cut by 3 bases and J by 4 bases, with 15 bases left in between. Here the CDR3 reads CASSDVLGGPDTQYF. The CDR3 coding sequence is TGTGCCAGCAGCGACGTGCTTGGCGGGCCAGATACGCAGTATTTT.

This sequence joins TRBV11-2 and TRBJ2-2, with TRBD1 matching over 9 bases. The CDR3 covers 16 residues. V lost 1 base to trimming and J lost 4 bases; unmatched junction nucleotides: 4. The germline V gene encodes CDR1 SGHAT and CDR2 FQNNGV. CDR3 sequence (DNA): TGTGCCAGCAGCTTAGGGCGACAGGGGGGCACCGGGGAGCTGTTTTTT. It specifies CASSLGRQGGTGELFF.

This clonotype was detected only a few times. This chain connects TRBV4-1 to TRBJ2-1; 8 positions agree with TRBD1. V lost 0 bases, J lost 2 bases, and 6 bases stayed unmatched. This CDR3 has 17 residues. CDR1 and CDR2 from the germline V gene are MGHRA and YSYEKL. The CDR3 DNA reads as TGCGCCAGCAGCCAAGATGACAGGGGTTATACCTACAATGAGCAGTTCTTC. It yields the protein CASSQDDRGYTYNEQFF.

The chain uses TRBV4-1 and TRBJ1-4; possibly TRBD1 for D (5 bases). Germline CDR1 MGHRA, CDR2 YSYEKL. The ends were cut back, 3 bases at V and 8 bases at J, with 13 bases in the middle. The CDR3 has 14 amino acids. The CDR3 sequence is CASSQLGTLEKLFF. CDR3 coding DNA: TGCGCCAGCAGCCAGCTGGGGACGCTAGAAAAACTGTTTTTT.

The chain uses TRBV10-3 and TRBJ2-5, with D unresolved. With 5 bases removed from V and 2 bases from J, the gap between germline ends came to 18 bases. The CDR3 extends over 16 amino acids. The germline CDR1 and CDR2 sequences are ENHRY and SYGVKD. The CDR3: CAISPLQLAQQETQYF. CDR3 nucleotides: TGTGCCATCAGTCCCCTTCAATTGGCCCAACAAGAGACCCAGTACTTC.

The rearrangement links TRBV9 to TRBJ2-3; 9 nucleotides line up with TRBD2. V lost 4 bases to trimming and J lost 3 bases; unmatched junction nucleotides: 9. The CDR3 runs to 16 residues. Germline V gene lookup returns CDR1 SGDLS and CDR2 YYNGEE. CDR3 coding DNA: TGTGCCAGCAGCCCCCCGGAAGCGGGGGGAACAGATACGCAGTATTTT. It specifies CASSPPEAGGTDTQYF.

The rearrangement links TRBV4-3 to TRBJ2-4; D gene unclear. The germline V and J ends were trimmed by 3 bases and 11 bases, with 14 bases remaining between them. Germline V gene data show CDR1 as LGHNA and CDR2 as YSLEER. This CDR3 spans 13 amino acids. The CDR3 nucleotides read TGCGCCAGCAGCCATCAAGGAGCGTCTCTTCAGTACTTC. As protein: CASSHQGASLQYF.

The chain has TRBV11-2 and TRBJ2-7; perhaps TRBD1 as D (5 bases). Germline V gene lookup returns CDR1 SGHAT and CDR2 FQNNGV. The CDR3 is 14 amino acids. V was shortened by 2 bases and J by 3 bases, with 11 bases between the two germline ends. The CDR3 DNA sequence: TGTGCCAGCAGCTTACTCAGGGCTTTCTACGAGCAGTACTTC. Translation gives CASSLLRAFYEQYF.

This clonotype has a handful of counts. CDR3 DNA: TGTGCCAGCAGCTTGATTGACAGGACGGAGTATGGCTACACCTTC. This encodes CASSLIDRTEYGYTF. The chain links TRBV5-6 to TRBJ1-2; TRBD1 might be the D (6 bases). Trimming took off 1 base at V and 5 bases at J, with 15 bases between the two ends. The length of the CDR3 is 15 residues. The germline gives CDR1 SGHDT, CDR2 YYEEEE.

V usage is TRBV12-3 or TRBV12-4 and J usage is TRBJ1-5; D possibly corresponds to TRBD1 (5 bases). This CDR3 is built from 13 residues. Trimming removed 3 bases at V and 15 bases at J, with 18 bases between. The CDR3 loop is CASSFFVGTLMHF. CDR3 bases: TGTGCCAGCAGTTTCTTCGTGGGGACCTTGATGCATTTT.

This clonotype was found a few times. The genes are TRBV11-2 and TRBJ1-2, with D possibly being TRBD1 (6 bases). This CDR3 comprises 16 residues. The germline V and J ends were trimmed by 0 bases and 4 bases, with 15 bases remaining between them. Looked up from germline, CDR1 is SGHAT and CDR2 is FQNNGV. The CDR3 region is CASSLDPTGWGYGYTF. CDR3 nucleotide sequence: TGTGCCAGCAGCTTAGATCCCACAGGGTGGGGCTATGGCTACACCTTC.

This clonotype was seen more than once but under ten times. The V gene is TRBV7-9, the J gene TRBJ2-7; D is possibly TRBD1 or TRBD2 (6 bases each). The germline gives CDR1 SEHNR, CDR2 FQNEAQ (reference sequence). CDR3 size: 12 residues. Trimming pared 7 bases from V and 6 bases from J, leaving 13 bases between. The CDR3 loop is CASTAEGGEQYF. In DNA, the CDR3 is TGTGCCAGCACCGCCGAGGGGGGCGAGCAGTACTTC.